This T cell receptor beta chain was sequenced for a study of tumor-infiltrating lymphocytes in primary liver carcinoma. DNA and RNA were both co-extracted from about 19-30 mg of bulk tissue that had not been sorted. Resecting the tumor surgically was how the patients' primary liver carcinoma was treated. Germline lookup yields CDR1 MDHEN and CDR2 SYDVKM. CDR3 size: 17 residues. In the case of this clonotype: Relative to the germline gene, one junction end is altered; a read error may explain this.

Making TCR beta cDNA involved around 500 ng total RNA and a constant-region primer. Three-round nested multiplex PCR performed with slightly modified ARM-PCR produced the TCR beta libraries. Two initial PCR rounds of about 10 cycles each paired TRBV1-TRBV30 forward primers with a C-beta reverse primer. TCRdb fed the multiplex PCR reads into MiXCR, producing one record per CDR3 protein. Of 95,000 to 150,000 distinct CDR3 sequences detected, around two thirds appear once; the ten largest clones hold 9.3%. The TCR originated in a woman aged 55-75 years with primary liver carcinoma and hepatitis B virus infection. This chain links TRBV28 with TRBJ2-7; D gene unclear. Sequencing input: liver tumor tissue from sampling region 1. Indicated subset: tumor region T1, superior pole. Here the CDR3 reads CVSSFQLRVTSSYEQYF. In DNA form, the CDR3 reads TGTGTCAGCAGTTTTCAACTCCGGGTCACTTCCTCCTACGAGCAGTACTTC.